One T cell receptor (beta chain) is described in this entry. Its antigen is unidentified. The data belong to a study of cytomegalovirus exposure and HLA in healthy donors. Study results and caveats: Subsequent analysis of the roughly 120 validation repertoires found a tendency for first-cohort TCR clusters to co-occur. It was reportedly the case that the classifier diagnosed cytomegalovirus status with high specificity and sensitivity. The study found most TCR sequences rare, yet found some public TCRs in many donors.

Losses at the gene ends were 4 bases for V and 14 bases for J; bases not matched to a gene: 6. The CDR3 loop spans 11 amino acids. From germline, CDR1 is GTSNPN and CDR2 SVGIG (reference sequence). Generated by immunoSEQ multiplex PCR, the TCRdb table keeps only in-frame clones and is missing some. The table includes approximately 160,000 clones, roughly nine tenths detected once. Source material: PBMCs. The source of this sequence is a woman aged 18-30 years in good health and CMV-seropositive. The gene calls are TRBV30 and TRBJ1-1; TRBD1 matches at 11 bases. CDR3 region: CAWTWGQGDFF. The CDR3 nucleotides are TGTGCCTGGACGTGGGGACAGGGGGACTTCTTT.